The 28 T cell receptor beta chains below were found in one sample sequenced in a study of low-dose radiotherapy and immunotherapy resistance in tumors (dated by TCRdb to the early 2020s). The sample's time point label, decoded: after trial treatment. Explained via the paper, the treatment or condition label denotes: LDRT plus nivolumab, ipilimumab, low-dose cyclophosphamide and aspirin (RACIN trial). Sequencing was carried out with an Illumina HiSeq 2500. To make first-strand cDNA, Superscript III was used along with a set of TRAV- and TRBV-specific primers so that both the TCRalpha and TCRbeta chains were covered. A roughly 20-cycle PCR with Phusion amplified the TCRs, pairing a constant-region primer with the adapter that was attached to the V primers. Using fastp at Q25 and MiXCR, TCRdb reprocessed the public reads and kept productive beta chains. One record per CDR3 amino acid sequence lists the most common genes and DNA. In all, the sample holds 95,000 to 100,000 distinct CDR3 sequences, and 20% of those were seen once. The ten largest account for roughly 3.9% of the sample.

The material sequenced was PBMCs, taken after low-dose radiotherapy plus immunotherapy. These receptors originate from a male donor with prostate cancer.

V usage is TRBV28 and J usage is TRBJ2-7, with D unresolved. V lost 8 bases to trimming and J lost 0 bases, with 5 bases between them. CDR3 size: 11 residues. The germline V gene encodes CDR1 MDHEN and CDR2 SYDVKM. The CDR3 DNA reads TGTGCCAGCGCCTCCTCCTACGAGCAGTACTTC. Its translation is CASASSYEQYF.

The table lists this clonotype with many counts. The genes are TRBV7-9 and TRBJ1-5; perhaps TRBD1 as D (5 bases). CDR3 size: 13 residues. V was clipped by 6 bases and J by 2 bases, with 8 bases between them. Germline lookup yields CDR1 SEHNR and CDR2 FQNEAQ (reference sequence). The CDR3 reads CASRGTGNQPQHF. CDR3 sequence (DNA): TGTGCCAGCAGAGGGACGGGCAATCAGCCCCAGCATTTT. The full variable domain, rest sourced from reference TRBV7-9 and TRBJ1-5, is DTGVSQNPRHKITKRGQNVTFRCDPISEHNRLYWYRQTLGQGPEFLTYFQNEAQLEKSRLLSDRFSAERPKGSFSTLEIQRTEQGDSAMYLCASRGTGNQPQHFGDGTRLSIL.

A few counts support this clonotype. The chain recombines TRBV5-1 with TRBJ2-1; the match to TRBD1 covers 8 bases. CDR3 length: 15 residues. Trimming took 4 bases from V and 4 from J; bases not matched to a gene: 7. Germline CDR1 SGHRS, CDR2 YFSETQ. CDR3 DNA: TGCGCCAGCAGCAGGGGACAGGCGACTTACAATGAGCAGTTCTTC. It yields the protein CASSRGQATYNEQFF.

This clonotype was seen at least ten times. This chain uses TRBV7-9 with TRBJ2-3; D remains ambiguous. Trimming removed 3 bases at V and 4 bases at J, with 11 bases between. CDR3 size: 14 residues. The germline V gene has CDR1 SEHNR and CDR2 FQNEAQ (reference sequence). The CDR3 spells CASSFDPAADTQYF. CDR3 DNA sequence: TGTGCCAGCAGCTTCGACCCGGCCGCAGATACGCAGTATTTT. The full variable domain, with the rest looked up from reference TRBV7-9 and TRBJ2-3, is DTGVSQNPRHKITKRGQNVTFRCDPISEHNRLYWYRQTLGQGPEFLTYFQNEAQLEKSRLLSDRFSAERPKGSFSTLEIQRTEQGDSAMYLCASSFDPAADTQYFGPGTRLTVL.

This clonotype was recorded many times. The chain couples TRBV6-6 to TRBJ1-5; 9 bases are shared with TRBD1. Germline V gene sequence: CDR1 MNHNY, CDR2 SVGAGI (reference sequence). The J segment lost 4 bases and the V segment lost 5 bases, leaving 15 bases of the junction unmatched. The length of the CDR3 is 18 residues. Written as DNA, the CDR3 is TGTGCCAGCAGTGTTATCTCCCGGGGACAGGGCGAAAATCAGCCCCAGCATTTT. Residues: CASSVISRGQGENQPQHF.

This clonotype has ten or more counts. The genes are TRBV3-1 and TRBJ2-5; possibly TRBD2 for D (6 bases). The V and J ends lost 8 bases and 2 bases respectively, with 12 bases between them. Germline V gene data show CDR1 as LGHDT and CDR2 as YNNKEL (reference sequence). The CDR3 covers 13 residues. The CDR3 protein is CASLATTQETQYF. The CDR3 nucleotides are TGTGCCAGCCTAGCGACGACTCAAGAGACCCAGTACTTC.

Of note for this clonotype: Relative to the germline gene, one junction end is altered; a read error may explain this. The CDR3 DNA is TGTGCCAGCAGCTTGGCGGGTGGCGGGGCGGCGTTAGATACGCAATATTTT. Its protein is CASSLAGGGAALDTQYF. V gene TRBV5-4 combines with J gene TRBJ2-3, with a possible D match to TRBD2 (6 bases). CDR3 size: 17 residues. CDR1 SGHNT and CDR2 YYREEE come from the germline V gene (reference sequence).

This clonotype was observed many times. The rearrangement links TRBV7-2 to TRBJ2-5, with 9 bases fitting TRBD2. The germline V gene has CDR1 SGHTA and CDR2 FQGNSA. CDR3 size: 16 residues. Unmatched junction bases numbered 4, after V lost 0 bases and J lost 2 bases. The CDR3 DNA reads TGTGCCAGCAGCTTAGCGCTAGCGGGGTCACAAGAGACCCAGTACTTC. The encoded protein is CASSLALAGSQETQYF.

This clonotype has at least ten counts. This chain uses TRBV5-6 with TRBJ1-1, with TRBD1 matching 10 bases. This CDR3 has 16 residues. From germline, CDR1 is SGHDT and CDR2 YYEEEE. Trimming removed 5 bases from V and 7 bases from J; junction bases left unmatched: 14. For the CDR3, the DNA is TGTGCCAGCAGTGTACGGGAGGGGACAGGGGTGAATGAAGCTTTCTTT. Residues: CASSVREGTGVNEAFF.

The J gene is TRBJ1-2, the V gene TRBV9; D possibly corresponds to TRBD1 (6 bases). In germline, CDR1 is SGDLS, CDR2 YYNGEE. This CDR3 is 14 amino acids long. Trimming left V 0 bases short and J 1 base short, with 7 bases between. CDR3 sequence (DNA): TGTGCCAGCAGCGTAGGGGGGCTTAACTATGGCTACACCTTC. Its protein is CASSVGGLNYGYTF.

The genes are TRBV29-1 and TRBJ2-2; 10 bases map to TRBD2. The CDR3 extends over 16 amino acids. The trim removed 4 bases at V and 4 bases at J, leaving 9 bases unmatched. Germline V gives CDR1 SQVTM, CDR2 ANQGSEA. CDR3 residues: CSVGPAGGPGTGELFF. The CDR3 DNA is TGCAGCGTTGGTCCAGCGGGAGGGCCGGGCACCGGGGAGCTGTTTTTT.

V gene TRBV12-5 combines with J gene TRBJ1-1; D not certain. This CDR3 region has 13 residues. The V gene's germline CDR1 is LGHNT and CDR2 FRNRAP. V was trimmed by 8 bases and J by 6 bases, leaving 16 bases between them. CDR3 in amino acids: CASQRFERSEAFF. CDR3 sequence (DNA): TGTGCTAGTCAGCGGTTCGAAAGGTCTGAAGCTTTCTTT.

The J gene is TRBJ2-5, the V gene TRBV5-4; 9 bases match TRBD1. Trimming at V came to 8 bases and at J to 4 bases, leaving 6 bases not matched to a gene. CDR3 length: 13 residues. The germline V gene encodes CDR1 SGHNT and CDR2 YYREEE (reference sequence). CDR3 DNA: TGTGCCAGTACCGGACAGGGGACAGAGACCCAGTACTTC. As protein: CASTGQGTETQYF.

This clonotype has more than one count but fewer than ten. The CDR3 DNA follows: TGTGCCAGCATAAGTGGGGGACAGGGTAGCAATCAGCCCCAGCATTTT. It translates to CASISGGQGSNQPQHF. The chain combines TRBV28 with TRBJ1-5, with TRBD1 identical over 9 bases. The J segment lost 0 bases and the V segment lost 7 bases, leaving 7 bases of the junction unmatched. Per the germline V gene, CDR1 is MDHEN and CDR2 is SYDVKM. The CDR3 runs 16 residues.

The chain combines TRBV27 with TRBJ2-1, with TRBD2 matching over 8 bases. V lost 8 bases and J lost 2; bases outside the gene matches: 11. The CDR3 totals 16 residues. From germline, CDR1 is MNHEY and CDR2 SMNVEV (reference sequence). The DNA of the CDR3 is TGTGCCAGCTCACCCTCAATAGCGGGACCCTACAATGAGCAGTTCTTC. It specifies CASSPSIAGPYNEQFF.

V usage is TRBV6-2 or TRBV6-3 and J usage is TRBJ2-3; D ambiguous. V was trimmed by 8 bases and J by 4 bases, leaving 13 bases between them. Germline assignment: CDR1 MNHEY and CDR2 SVGEGT. The CDR3 runs to 13 residues. The CDR3 region has the DNA TGTGCCAGCGTCCTCCTCGAAGCAGATACGCAGTATTTT. It encodes CASVLLEADTQYF.

This clonotype was detected many times. This chain uses TRBV7-2 with TRBJ2-3; 7 positions agree with TRBD2. CDR1 is SGHTA, CDR2 FQGNSA, per germline. V dropped 5 bases and J dropped 6; count of bases not matched to a gene: 8. CDR3 length equals 14 residues. The chain's CDR3 is CASSPGLLMDTQYF. CDR3 sequence (DNA): TGTGCCAGCAGCCCGGGACTATTGATGGATACGCAGTATTTT.

This clonotype was detected ten times or more. This chain joins TRBV3-1 and TRBJ2-5; TRBD2 is a possible D gene (6 bases). This CDR3 has 9 residues. Trimming pared 8 bases from V and 9 bases from J, leaving 7 bases between. Germline V gene data show CDR1 as LGHDT and CDR2 as YNNKEL (reference sequence). CDR3 coding DNA: TGTGCCAGCGGACTACCCCAGTACTTC. This encodes CASGLPQYF.

This clonotype was counted many times. V and J are TRBV19 and TRBJ2-7; 9 bases fit TRBD1. This CDR3 comprises 15 residues. The J segment lost 5 bases and the V segment lost 3 bases, leaving 8 bases of the junction unmatched. Germline V gives CDR1 LNHDA, CDR2 SQIVND (reference sequence). The CDR3 DNA reads as TGTGCCAGTAGTATTCTCGGACAGGGGATCCACGAGCAGTACTTC. It encodes CASSILGQGIHEQYF.

This clonotype was detected many times. V and J are TRBV4-1 and TRBJ2-7; a possible D gene is TRBD1 (6 bases). With 1 base removed from V and 3 bases from J, the gap between germline ends came to 10 bases. Germline values: CDR1 MGHRA, CDR2 YSYEKL. The CDR3 is 14 residues long. CDR3 bases: TGCGCCAGCAGCCAAGCTGTACAGGGCTACGAGCAGTACTTC. It specifies CASSQAVQGYEQYF.

This clonotype was seen many times. A read error may account for a junction end that differs from germline. CDR3 nucleotide sequence: TGTGCCAGCAGTTTTGGACAGGGGAATTCACCCCTCCACTTT. Amino acid sequence: CASSFGQGNSPLHF. The rearrangement links TRBV5-1 to TRBJ1-6, with 9 bases lining up with TRBD1. This CDR3 contains 14 residues. The germline gives CDR1 SGHRS, CDR2 YFSETQ.

The sample holds many counts of this clonotype. The J gene is TRBJ2-7, the V gene TRBV27; 10 bases match TRBD1. V gave up 3 bases and J gave up 2 bases; unmatched junction bases: 1. This CDR3 is built from 14 residues. Germline loops: CDR1 MNHEY, CDR2 SMNVEV (reference sequence). This CDR3 reads CASSLDRGTYEQYF. The CDR3 DNA follows: TGTGCCAGCAGTTTGGACAGGGGGACCTACGAGCAGTACTTC.

This clonotype was observed many times. This chain uses TRBV6-6 with TRBJ1-2, with a possible D match to TRBD1 (5 bases). Trimming left V 2 bases short and J 2 bases short, with 12 bases between. This CDR3 has 15 amino acids. CDR1 MNHNY and CDR2 SVGAGI come from the germline V gene (reference sequence). This chain's CDR3 is CASSYAQGANYGYTF. DNA for the CDR3: TGTGCCAGCAGTTACGCTCAGGGTGCCAACTATGGCTACACCTTC.

Of note for this clonotype: One base separates it from a far larger clone, so it is likely a read error. The rearrangement uses TRBV2 and TRBJ2-7, with 7 bases fitting TRBD2. The CDR3 runs 15 residues. Germline V gene lookup returns CDR1 SNHLY and CDR2 FYNNEI. The ends lost 8 bases at V and 3 bases at J; junction bases unmatched: 13. CDR3 in amino acids: CASRGTSGAGYEQYF. CDR3 DNA sequence: TGTGCCAGCCGCGGAACGAGCGGGGCCGGCTACGAGCAGTACTTC.

This clonotype appeared many times. This chain links TRBV7-2 with TRBJ2-5; 8 bases agree with TRBD2. Germline CDR1 and CDR2: SGHTA and FQGNSA. V trimming: 5 bases; J trimming: 5 bases; junction bases outside the gene matches: 13. The CDR3 loop spans 16 amino acids. The chain's CDR3 is CASSPPLRGGIETQYF. DNA for the CDR3: TGTGCCAGCAGCCCCCCGCTCCGGGGGGGGATCGAGACCCAGTACTTC.

This clonotype was detected many times. The rearrangement uses TRBV7-2 and TRBJ2-3; 9 bases fit TRBD2. This CDR3 has 16 amino acids. Germline V gene sequence: CDR1 SGHTA, CDR2 FQGNSA. V was pared by 1 base and J by 9 bases, with 11 bases of the junction left unmatched. The DNA for the CDR3 is TGTGCCAGCAGCTTAGAATTAGCGGGGGTAGGGGGAACGCAGTATTTT. It codes for CASSLELAGVGGTQYF.

This clonotype was counted many times. The chain is built from TRBV5-1 and TRBJ2-1; D possibly uses TRBD1 or TRBD2 (6 bases each). The ends were cut back, 4 bases at V and 1 base at J, with 9 bases in the middle. The V gene's germline CDR1 is SGHRS and CDR2 YFSETQ. The CDR3 sequence is 14 residues long. The DNA for the CDR3 is TGCGCCAGCAGCGCGGGACAATCCTACAATGAGCAGTTCTTC. As protein: CASSAGQSYNEQFF.

Comment on this clonotype: A far larger clone is off by one base, so a read error is likely. The chain joins TRBV23-1 to TRBJ2-1; either TRBD1 or TRBD2 may supply D (5 bases each). TRBV23-1 is noted as an ORF with a role that remains uncertain. CDR3 size: 14 residues. The CDR3 nucleotides are TGTACCAGCAGTCGAGAGGGGAACTACAATGAGCAGTTCTTC. It encodes CTSSREGNYNEQFF.